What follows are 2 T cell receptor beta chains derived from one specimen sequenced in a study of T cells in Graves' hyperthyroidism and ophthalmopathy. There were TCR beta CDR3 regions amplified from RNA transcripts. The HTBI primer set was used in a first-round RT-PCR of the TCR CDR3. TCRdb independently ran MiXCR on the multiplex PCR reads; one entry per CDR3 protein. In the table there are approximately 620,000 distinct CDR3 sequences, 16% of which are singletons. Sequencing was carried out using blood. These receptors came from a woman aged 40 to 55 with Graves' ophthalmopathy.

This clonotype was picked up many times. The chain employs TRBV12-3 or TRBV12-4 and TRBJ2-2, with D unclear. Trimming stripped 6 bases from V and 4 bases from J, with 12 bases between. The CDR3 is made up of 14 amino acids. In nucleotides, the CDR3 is TGTGCCAGCAGCCTTTACCGTACCACCGGGGAGCTGTTTTTT. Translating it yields CASSLYRTTGELFF.

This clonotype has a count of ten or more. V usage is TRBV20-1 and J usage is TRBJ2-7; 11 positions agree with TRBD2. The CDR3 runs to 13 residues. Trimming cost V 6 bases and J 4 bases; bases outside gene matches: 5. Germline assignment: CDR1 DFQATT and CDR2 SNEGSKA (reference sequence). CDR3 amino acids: CSATLAGGYEQYF. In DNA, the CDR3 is TGCAGTGCGACCCTAGCGGGAGGTTACGAGCAGTACTTC.